This record concerns one T cell receptor beta chain sequence. The authors' processing: Amplification of reference gene primers provided the estimated nucleated cell counts. Libraries were prepared by immunoSEQ multiplex PCR; TCRdb keeps only in-frame clonotypes and omits some of them. The V and J calls and clone size come from that table; D and trimming were worked out from the DNA. The table records tens of thousands of clones, about 82% of them present only once. The sample comes from a study of blood T cell repertoires in COVID-19. Looking at the study overall: Collection of acute and convalescent COVID-19 samples took place in the United States, Italy and Spain. From T cells, B-cell-depleted T cells, or PBMCs came the material, which was cDNA or gDNA.

This CDR3 has 16 amino acids. CDR1 KGHSH and CDR2 LQKENI come from the germline V gene. Trimming took 2 bases from V and 2 from J, leaving 15 bases between them. The V and J genes are TRBV18 and TRBJ1-2, with D possibly matching TRBD1 (6 bases). The sequence derives from a woman older than 75 in a cohort sampled during active or convalescent COVID-19. The specimen sequenced was peripheral blood. CDR3 nucleotide sequence: TGTGCCAGCTCACCAGTCGATGCAGGGGTCAACTATGGCTACACCTTC. This translates into CASSPVDAGVNYGYTF.